The 22 T cell receptor beta chains presented below share a single source sample, sequenced in a study of OX40 agonist ivuxolimab in advanced cancers. Measured with immunoSEQ multiplex PCR; TCRdb has only the in-frame clones, and not every one. Among just under 80,000 clones, 89% were seen once, and the ten largest hold over 0.35%. Here the sequenced sample was CD4+ or CD8+ T cells sorted from blood, taken in a trial of the OX40 agonist ivuxolimab. These receptors all come from an adult with an advanced solid tumor such as melanoma, head and neck, liver or kidney cancer.

The rearrangement links TRBV18 to TRBJ1-2; TRBD1 is a possible D gene (6 bases). Looked up from germline, CDR1 is KGHSH and CDR2 is LQKENI. The CDR3 runs to 16 residues. Trimming cost V 3 bases and J 4 bases, with 18 bases left between them. CDR3 loop: CASSPQNRDTGYGYTF. The CDR3 DNA reads as TGTGCCAGCTCACCTCAAAACAGGGACACCGGCTATGGCTACACCTTC.

In this sample, this clone turned up once. The gene calls are TRBV29-1 and TRBJ1-2; no firm D call. The ends were cut back, 4 bases at V and 0 bases at J, with 9 bases in the middle. Germline CDR1 SQVTM, CDR2 ANQGSEA. There are 13 residues in the CDR3. CDR3: CSVGGTANYGYTF. In DNA form, the CDR3 reads TGCAGCGTTGGCGGTACAGCTAACTATGGCTACACCTTC.

CDR3: CASSPRLAETQYF. CDR3 in DNA: TGTGCCAGCAGCCCCCGACTAGCGGAGACCCAGTACTTC. The V and J genes are TRBV13 and TRBJ2-5; 8 bases line up with TRBD2. The junction had 4 bases not matched to a gene; V was cut back by 5 bases and J by 5 bases. Germline assignment: CDR1 PRHDT and CDR2 FYEKMQ (reference sequence). The CDR3 runs to 13 residues.

In regard to this clone: In the same sample, other DNA sequences code for this CDR3. This chain joins TRBV20-1 and TRBJ2-5, with D hard to call. Germline CDR1 DFQATT, CDR2 SNEGSKA (reference sequence). This CDR3 comprises 11 residues. Trimming left V 1 base short and J 5 bases short, with 5 bases between. CDR3 sequence: CSARAGETQYF. The CDR3 nucleotides read TGCAGTGCTAGAGCCGGGGAGACCCAGTACTTC.

The genes are TRBV2 and TRBJ2-3; TRBD1 matches at 7 bases. This CDR3 has 16 amino acids. CDR1 is SNHLY and CDR2 is FYNNEI in the germline V gene. The trim removed 4 bases at V and 2 bases at J, leaving 9 bases unmatched. CDR3 loop: CASSVLPGGYTDTQYF. The CDR3 nucleotides are TGTGCCAGCAGTGTTTTGCCAGGGGGATACACAGATACGCAGTATTTT. The whole variable domain, remainder taken from reference TRBV2 and TRBJ2-3, is EPEVTQTPSHQVTQMGQEVILRCVPISNHLYFYWYRQILGQKVEFLVSFYNNEISEKSEIFDDQFSVERPDGSNFTLKIRSTKLEDSAMYFCASSVLPGGYTDTQYFGPGTRLTVL.

This clone came up once. The chain carries TRBV10-1 and TRBJ2-1, with D possibly called TRBD1 or TRBD2 (5 bases each). Trimming took 2 bases from V and 12 from J, leaving 11 bases between them. Germline CDR1 WNHNN, CDR2 SYGVQD (reference sequence). The CDR3 consists of 12 residues. The CDR3 DNA follows: TGCGCCAGCAGTGAGAAGTGGGGGAGGCAGTTCTTC. Translated, it gives CASSEKWGRQFF.

CDR3: CASSTGRPVPETQYF. For the CDR3, the DNA is TGTGCCAGCAGTACCGGACGGCCAGTTCCGGAGACCCAGTACTTC. V gene TRBV6-5 combines with J gene TRBJ2-5; no clear D. The CDR3 is 15 residues long. The germline V gene encodes CDR1 MNHEY and CDR2 SVGAGI. V was cut by 5 bases and J by 5 bases, with 18 bases left in between.

The V call is TRBV5-4, the J call TRBJ2-7; TRBD2 aligns across 7 bases. The trim removed 7 bases at V and 3 bases at J, leaving 7 bases unmatched. The CDR3 is 13 amino acids. Germline V gene sequence: CDR1 SGHNT, CDR2 YYREEE (reference sequence). The CDR3 loop is CASWGGVRYEQYF. The CDR3 DNA reads as TGTGCCAGCTGGGGGGGGGTTCGCTACGAGCAGTACTTC. The full variable domain, its missing parts supplied by reference TRBV5-4 and TRBJ2-7, is ETGVTQSPTHLIKTRGQQVTLRCSSQSGHNTVSWYQQALGQGPQFIFQYYREEENGRGNFPPRFSGLQFPNYSSELNVNALELDDSALYLCASWGGVRYEQYFGPGTRLTVT.

This chain connects TRBV5-1 to TRBJ1-1; no clear D. The V and J ends lost 3 bases and 2 bases respectively, with 8 bases between them. In germline, CDR1 is SGHRS, CDR2 YFSETQ. This CDR3 is 13 amino acids long. The CDR3 loop reads CASSSTQNTEAFF. Here the CDR3 DNA reads TGCGCCAGCAGCTCAACACAAAACACTGAAGCTTTCTTT.

The rearrangement joins TRBV30 to TRBJ2-7; 12 nucleotides agree with TRBD2. J gave up 4 bases and V 4 bases, and 2 bases lay outside the gene matches. The CDR3 loop spans 13 amino acids. The germline gives CDR1 GTSNPN, CDR2 SVGIG (reference sequence). As DNA, the CDR3 is TGTGCCTGGATTGGGACTAGCGGGTACGAGCAGTACTTC. Translation gives CAWIGTSGYEQYF.

This chain links TRBV27 with TRBJ1-2; maybe TRBD1 (5 bases). V lost 1 base, J lost 3 bases, and 9 bases lay in between. Germline V gene lookup returns CDR1 MNHEY and CDR2 SMNVEV (reference sequence). The CDR3 totals 14 residues. The DNA for the CDR3 is TGTGCCAGCAGTTTATGGCAGGGAGACTATGGCTACACCTTC. Amino acids: CASSLWQGDYGYTF.

The chain links TRBV10-1 to TRBJ2-3; 7 bases map to TRBD2. The CDR3 contains 15 residues. Unmatched junction bases numbered 10, after V lost 6 bases and J lost 4 bases. Germline values: CDR1 WNHNN, CDR2 SYGVQD (reference sequence). CDR3 DNA sequence: TGCGCCAGCAGGAACGGAGATAGCGGGCCAGATACGCAGTATTTT. Amino acid sequence: CASRNGDSGPDTQYF.

The V call is TRBV19, the J call TRBJ2-7; the match to TRBD1 covers 10 bases. From germline, CDR1 is LNHDA and CDR2 SQIVND (reference sequence). This CDR3 spans 14 amino acids. Trimming removed 7 bases from V and 3 bases from J; junction bases left unmatched: 6. DNA of the CDR3: TGTGCCAGTAAAGTTGGGACAGGGGTCTACGAGCAGTACTTC. This gives the protein CASKVGTGVYEQYF.

This chain uses TRBV5-4 with TRBJ1-4; 7 bases map to TRBD1. Germline V gives CDR1 SGHNT, CDR2 YYREEE (reference sequence). This CDR3 contains 16 residues. Trimming took 4 bases from V and 7 from J; bases not matched to a gene: 13. CDR3 region: CASSQGGEDSGEKLFF. In nucleotides, the CDR3 is TGTGCCAGCAGCCAGGGGGGTGAGGACAGCGGTGAAAAACTGTTTTTT.

A single count supports this clone. The V call is TRBV27, the J call TRBJ2-3, with 11 bases identical to TRBD2. CDR1 and CDR2 (germline): MNHEY, SMNVEV (reference sequence). Trimming took 6 bases from V and 5 from J; bases not matched to a gene: 13. This CDR3 spans 17 amino acids. CDR3 region: CASSPGLAAGNEDTQYF. The CDR3 nucleotides are TGTGCCAGCAGCCCGGGACTAGCGGCCGGGAATGAAGATACGCAGTATTTT.

V usage is TRBV7-2 and J usage is TRBJ2-7; 9 nucleotides match TRBD1. The germline V gene encodes CDR1 SGHTA and CDR2 FQGNSA. This CDR3 has 13 residues. V was clipped by 1 base and J by 6 bases; unmatched bases: 1. The DNA of the CDR3 is TGTGCCAGCAGCTTAGAACAGGGGGCCGAGCAGTACTTC. Translation gives CASSLEQGAEQYF.

V gene TRBV11-2 combines with J gene TRBJ2-3; possibly TRBD2 for D (5 bases). CDR3 length: 14 residues. V was shortened by 5 bases and J by 2 bases, with 11 bases between the two germline ends. The germline V gene encodes CDR1 SGHAT and CDR2 FQNNGV. The CDR3 sequence: CASSLTGNTDTQYF. CDR3 DNA sequence: TGTGCCAGCAGCCTCACGGGGAACACAGATACGCAGTATTTT.

The chain couples TRBV21-1 to TRBJ2-1; no DNA check was done on the table's D call, TRBD2. TRBV21-1 is reported as a pseudogene. The CDR3 sequence is 17 residues long. The CDR3 DNA reads TGTGCCAGCAGCAAAGAATTGCTAGCGGGAGGGAACAATGAGCAGTTCTTC. Its translation is CASSKELLAGGNNEQFF.

The gene calls are TRBV30 and TRBJ2-2; TRBD1 aligns across 8 bases. Germline V gene lookup returns CDR1 GTSNPN and CDR2 SVGIG (reference sequence). The CDR3 spans 17 residues. The J segment lost 3 bases and the V segment lost 2 bases, leaving 11 bases of the junction unmatched. CDR3 DNA: TGTGCCTGGAGTCTAGCCCTGACAGGGGATTACACCGGGGAGCTGTTTTTT. This gives the protein CAWSLALTGDYTGELFF.

V gene TRBV19 combines with J gene TRBJ2-6; D is unresolved. Germline V gene data show CDR1 as LNHDA and CDR2 as SQIVND (reference sequence). This CDR3 region has 13 residues. With 3 bases removed from V and 3 bases from J, the gap between germline ends came to 3 bases. The CDR3 coding sequence is TGTGCCAGTAGTATGAATGGGGCCAACGTCCTGACTTTC. Translating it yields CASSMNGANVLTF.

V and J are TRBV29-1 and TRBJ1-4; D is unresolved. Deletions cut 3 bases from V and 6 bases from J, with 11 bases between. CDR1 and CDR2 (germline): SQVTM, ANQGSEA. The CDR3 consists of 13 residues. This chain's CDR3 is CSVEQGLHEKLFF. DNA of the CDR3: TGCAGCGTTGAGCAAGGCCTACATGAAAAACTGTTTTTT.

The gene calls are TRBV25-1 and TRBJ2-1, with TRBD1 identical over 8 bases. The CDR3 loop spans 15 amino acids. Trimming took 1 base from V and 3 from J; bases not matched to a gene: 2. Germline V CDR1 and CDR2: MGHDK, SYGVNS. The CDR3 loop is CASSESGTGYNEQFF. In DNA, the CDR3 is TGTGCCAGCAGTGAATCCGGGACAGGCTACAATGAGCAGTTCTTC.